The clone carrying this T cell receptor beta chain occurred a few times. Its antigen remains unidentified. Reverse transcription of extracted RNA yielded cDNA, which provided the sequencing template. Profiled with immunoSEQ multiplex PCR; TCRdb holds only in-frame clones, not every one. The data contain 75,000 to 100,000 clones, less than 50% of them singletons. This entry is derived from a study of CD8+ T cells in alopecia areata. About the research overall: Treated patients received oral tofacitinib, 5 to 10 mg twice daily. Study findings and constraints: Especially in alopecia totalis/universalis, lesional scalp showed greater clonality than normal scalp did. With patients, TCR sharing proved less clear than in mice, a difference possibly related to HLA.

The TCR was taken from a human donor with alopecia areata. Sequenced: CD4+ T cells sorted from blood.

CDR3 in DNA: TGCAGCGTTGAGAGGGACTCGGAAGATACGCAGTATTTT. Translating gives CSVERDSEDTQYF. The chain joins TRBV29-1 to TRBJ2-3, with D maybe TRBD2 (6 bases). Germline V CDR1 and CDR2: SQVTM, ANQGSEA. The CDR3 contains 13 residues. V was pared by 3 bases and J by 5 bases, with 12 bases between.